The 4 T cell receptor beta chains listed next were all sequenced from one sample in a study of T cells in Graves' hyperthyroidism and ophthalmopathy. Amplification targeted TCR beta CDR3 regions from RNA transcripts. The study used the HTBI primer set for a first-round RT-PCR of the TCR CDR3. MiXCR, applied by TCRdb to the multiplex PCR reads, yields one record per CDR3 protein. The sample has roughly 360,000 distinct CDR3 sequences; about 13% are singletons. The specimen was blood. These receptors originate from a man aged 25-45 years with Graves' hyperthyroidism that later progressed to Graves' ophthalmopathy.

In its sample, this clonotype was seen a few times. CDR3 sequence (DNA): TGTGCCAGCAGCCCCCGGACAGGGGGCACGGCTAGTAGGGACATTCAGTACTTC. Encoded protein: CASSPRTGGTASRDIQYF. This chain links TRBV3-1 with TRBJ2-4; 11 bases map to TRBD1. Looked up from germline, CDR1 is LGHDT and CDR2 is YNNKEL (reference sequence). The CDR3 consists of 18 residues. V was clipped by 4 bases and J by 8 bases; unmatched bases: 16.

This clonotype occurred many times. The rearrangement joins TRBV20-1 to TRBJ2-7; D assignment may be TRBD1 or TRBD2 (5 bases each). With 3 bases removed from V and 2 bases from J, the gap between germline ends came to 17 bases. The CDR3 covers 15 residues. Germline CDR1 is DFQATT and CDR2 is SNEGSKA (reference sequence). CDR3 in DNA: TGCAGTGCTAGCAAATCCGGGGCGATCGCCTACGAGCAGTACTTC. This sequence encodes CSASKSGAIAYEQYF.

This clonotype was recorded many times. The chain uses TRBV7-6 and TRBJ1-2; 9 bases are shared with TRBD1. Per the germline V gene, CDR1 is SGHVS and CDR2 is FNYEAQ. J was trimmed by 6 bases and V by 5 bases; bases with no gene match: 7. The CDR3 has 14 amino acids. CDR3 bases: TGTGCCAGCAGCCCAGGGACAGGGCTCCATGGCTACACCTTC. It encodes CASSPGTGLHGYTF.

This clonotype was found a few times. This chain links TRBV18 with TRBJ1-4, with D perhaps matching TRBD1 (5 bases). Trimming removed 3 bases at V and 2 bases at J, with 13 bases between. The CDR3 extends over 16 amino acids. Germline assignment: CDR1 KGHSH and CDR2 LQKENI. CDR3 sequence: CASSPEAGVTNEKLFF. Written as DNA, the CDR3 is TGTGCCAGCTCACCGGAGGCGGGGGTGACTAATGAAAAACTGTTTTTT.